This T cell receptor (beta chain) was sequenced in a study of blood T cell repertoires in COVID-19. The study drew participants aged about 18 to 89 years from under 30 US areas. This CDR3 has 13 amino acids. Looked up from germline, CDR1 is MNHEY and CDR2 is SMNVEV (reference sequence). Trimming shortened V by 7 bases and J by 2 bases, and 10 bases separated the two germline ends. The assay was immunoSEQ multiplex PCR, and TCRdb's table has in-frame clones only and misses some. The sample yields about 100,000 clones, approximately 86% seen once. The source material was PBMCs or T cells enriched from blood (not recorded which). The TCR comes from a woman between 45 and 60 years old who had recovered from COVID-19. The chain uses TRBV27 and TRBJ2-3; D is unresolved. Here the CDR3 DNA reads TGTGCCAGCAAGCGCAGAAACACAGATACGCAGTATTTT. This translates into CASKRRNTDTQYF.